These 22 T cell receptor beta chains came from one sample sequenced in a study of CD8 T cells in Susac syndrome. Random hexamers primed reverse transcription of about 0.5 to 1 ug RNA. TCRdb re-called the immunoSEQ multiplex PCR reads with MiXCR, one entry per CDR3 protein. Of 150,000 to 250,000 distinct CDR3 sequences listed, about 95% are singletons. Input material: CD4+ T cells from PBMCs. Receptors were obtained from a human donor with multiple sclerosis.

The chain carries TRBV19 and TRBJ2-4; the D gene is possibly TRBD2 (5 bases). Germline assignment: CDR1 LNHDA and CDR2 SQIVND (reference sequence). The CDR3 is 14 amino acids. Trimming left V 8 bases short and J 5 bases short, with 16 bases between. CDR3 residues: CASSERTRENIQYF. Here the CDR3 DNA reads TGTGCCAGTTCTGAGCGGACGCGAGAAAACATTCAGTACTTC. Supplemented by reference TRBV19 and TRBJ2-4, the full variable domain reads DGGITQSPKYLFRKEGQNVTLSCEQNLNHDAMYWYRQDPGQGLRLIYYSQIVNDFQKGDIAEGYSVSREKKESFPLTVTSAQKNPTAFYLCASSERTRENIQYFGAGTRLSVL.

The V call is TRBV29-1, the J call TRBJ2-1; 10 nucleotides agree with TRBD2. This CDR3 comprises 15 residues. With 6 bases clipped from V and 8 bases from J, the junction kept 13 bases outside the gene matches. From germline, CDR1 is SQVTM and CDR2 ANQGSEA. Here the CDR3 DNA reads TGCAGCGTAGATGGAGGGGCTAGCGGGAGCTATGAGCAGTTCTTC. Its protein product is CSVDGGASGSYEQFF.

This chain connects TRBV3-1 to TRBJ2-6, with D unresolved. The CDR3 has 13 residues. CDR1 and CDR2 from the germline V gene are LGHDT and YNNKEL (reference sequence). Trimming stripped 3 bases from V and 8 bases from J, with 8 bases between. The CDR3 bases are TGTGCCAGCAGCCACCCTCGGCCCAACGTCCTGACTTTC. Translated, it gives CASSHPRPNVLTF.

This clonotype showed up just once. This rearrangement joins TRBV7-6 to TRBJ1-2, with D possibly matching TRBD1 (5 bases). CDR3 size: 16 residues. The V and J ends lost 1 base and 4 bases respectively, with 16 bases between them. CDR1 is SGHVS and CDR2 is FNYEAQ in the germline V gene. Here the CDR3 reads CASSLVARAGGYGYTF. The CDR3 DNA follows: TGTGCCAGCAGCTTAGTGGCTCGAGCCGGGGGCTATGGCTACACCTTC.

The chain has TRBV4-2 and TRBJ1-1; D not certain. Germline V gene sequence: CDR1 LGHNA, CDR2 YNFKEQ. The CDR3 has 13 amino acids. Trimming removed 4 bases from V and 0 bases from J, with 6 bases in between. DNA of the CDR3: TGTGCCAGCAGCCCTCAGTTGAACACTGAAGCTTTCTTT. Residues: CASSPQLNTEAFF.

The genes are TRBV29-1 and TRBJ2-1; D not certain. Between the trimmed V and J ends, which lost 4 bases and 5 bases, there was a span of 12 bases. CDR3 size: 13 residues. Per the germline V gene, CDR1 is SQVTM and CDR2 is ANQGSEA. The CDR3: CSVGGIPDNEQFF. The CDR3 coding sequence is TGCAGCGTTGGTGGGATTCCGGACAATGAGCAGTTCTTC.

The chain couples TRBV7-8 to TRBJ1-5; D is uncertain. V was clipped by 0 bases and J by 5 bases, with 2 bases between them. The CDR3 sequence is 12 residues long. Germline V lookup: CDR1 SGHVS, CDR2 FQNEAQ. CDR3: CASSLADQPQHF. The CDR3 DNA follows: TGTGCCAGCAGCTTAGCCGATCAGCCCCAGCATTTT.

This chain links TRBV7-9 with TRBJ2-1; D may be TRBD1 (6 bases). The CDR3 has 13 amino acids. V was shortened by 3 bases and J by 10 bases, with 13 bases between the two germline ends. Germline values: CDR1 SEHNR, CDR2 FQNEAQ (reference sequence). CDR3 sequence reads: CASSLSGGAEQFF. The DNA for the CDR3 is TGTGCCAGCAGCTTGAGTGGGGGCGCGGAGCAGTTCTTC.

This chain connects TRBV6-6 to TRBJ1-5; 9 bases map to TRBD1. Germline V gene data show CDR1 as MNHNY and CDR2 as SVGAGI (reference sequence). The CDR3 consists of 16 residues. Trimming removed 4 bases from V and 4 bases from J; junction bases left unmatched: 8. The CDR3 spells CASSLGQGTWNQPQHF. The CDR3 DNA sequence: TGTGCCAGCAGTTTAGGACAGGGGACGTGGAATCAGCCCCAGCATTTT.

V and J are TRBV5-4 and TRBJ1-2; D remains unclear. Germline V gene lookup returns CDR1 SGHNT and CDR2 YYREEE (reference sequence). The V and J ends lost 4 bases and 8 bases respectively, with 18 bases between them. The CDR3 covers 14 residues. CDR3 coding DNA: TGTGCCAGCAGCCCCAATCAGGCCTCCAGGGGCTACACCTTC. As protein: CASSPNQASRGYTF. Together with reference TRBV5-4 and TRBJ1-2, the CDR3 gives the full variable domain: ETGVTQSPTHLIKTRGQQVTLRCSSQSGHNTVSWYQQALGQGPQFIFQYYREEENGRGNFPPRFSGLQFPNYSSELNVNALELDDSALYLCASSPNQASRGYTFGSGTRLTVV.

This chain uses TRBV7-3 with TRBJ1-6, with a tentative D call TRBD1 (6 bases). Germline CDR1 reads SGHTA; CDR2 reads FQGTGA. This CDR3 spans 15 amino acids. The V and J ends lost 2 bases and 6 bases respectively, with 11 bases between them. The CDR3 coding sequence is TGTGCCAGCAGCTTAGCTGGACAGAGTAATTCACCCCTCCACTTT. This translates into CASSLAGQSNSPLHF.

The chain has TRBV20-1 and TRBJ2-5; the match to TRBD2 covers 14 bases. CDR1 and CDR2 (germline): DFQATT, SNEGSKA (reference sequence). Trimming removed 0 bases from V and 4 bases from J; junction bases left unmatched: 7. CDR3 length equals 17 residues. CDR3 residues: CSARDIATSGGVETQYF. The CDR3 DNA is TGCAGTGCTAGAGATATAGCGACTAGCGGGGGGGTAGAGACCCAGTACTTC.

The chain is built from TRBV4-2 and TRBJ1-5, with TRBD1 as a possible D gene (5 bases). Germline CDR1 is LGHNA and CDR2 is YNFKEQ. Trimming stripped 3 bases from V and 2 bases from J, with 14 bases between. This CDR3 has 16 amino acids. The DNA for the CDR3 is TGTGCCAGCAGCCAGGCCGAAGGGGAGCGCAATCAGCCCCAGCATTTT. This gives the protein CASSQAEGERNQPQHF.

The J gene is TRBJ2-3, the V gene TRBV24-1; D uncertain. In germline, CDR1 is KGHDR, CDR2 SFDVKD. V was clipped by 2 bases and J by 6 bases, with 8 bases between them. The CDR3 consists of 13 residues. The CDR3 DNA sequence: TGTGCCACCAGTGATTCCTGGGTGGATACGCAGTATTTT. This sequence encodes CATSDSWVDTQYF.

V is TRBV20-1 and J is TRBJ1-5; 7 bases are shared with TRBD1. CDR1 and CDR2 (germline): DFQATT, SNEGSKA (reference sequence). V gave up 6 bases and J gave up 6 bases; unmatched junction bases: 8. The CDR3 is made up of 13 amino acids. The CDR3 sequence is CSARTGVSQPQHF. For the CDR3, the DNA is TGCAGTGCCCGAACAGGGGTTTCTCAGCCCCAGCATTTT.

V gene TRBV7-2 combines with J gene TRBJ1-5; no reliable D call. The V end lost 5 bases, the J end lost 0 bases, and 20 bases lay between the germline ends. There are 18 residues in the CDR3. Germline assignment: CDR1 SGHTA and CDR2 FQGNSA. The CDR3 sequence is CASSQEVGTSYSNQPQHF. Here the CDR3 DNA reads TGTGCCAGCAGCCAAGAGGTCGGCACAAGTTATAGCAATCAGCCCCAGCATTTT.

The chain uses TRBV6-6 and TRBJ1-5; D ambiguous. CDR3 length equals 12 residues. From germline, CDR1 is MNHNY and CDR2 SVGAGI (reference sequence). The V end lost 5 bases, the J end lost 7 bases, and 9 bases lay between the germline ends. Here the CDR3 reads CASSLQSQPQHF. The CDR3 DNA sequence: TGTGCCAGCAGTCTCCAGTCCCAGCCCCAGCATTTT.

The chain is built from TRBV7-2 and TRBJ1-5; weak D call: TRBD1 (6 bases). The V end was cut by 5 bases, the J end by 0 bases, with 14 bases between. Germline values: CDR1 SGHTA, CDR2 FQGNSA. This CDR3 contains 16 residues. CDR3 nucleotide sequence: TGTGCCAGCAGCCAAGGGGGTTCCCTTAGCAATCAGCCCCAGCATTTT. Protein sequence: CASSQGGSLSNQPQHF.

The CDR3 here is CASSSGQFSYEQYF. The DNA of the CDR3 is TGTGCCAGCAGCTCAGGACAGTTTTCCTACGAGCAGTACTTC. The rearrangement links TRBV7-2 to TRBJ2-7; D possibly corresponds to TRBD1 (6 bases). The germline gives CDR1 SGHTA, CDR2 FQGNSA. V was trimmed by 4 bases and J by 1 base, leaving 11 bases between them. CDR3 length: 14 amino acids.

The chain recombines TRBV20-1 with TRBJ2-5; 7 bases fit TRBD2. Looked up from germline, CDR1 is DFQATT and CDR2 is SNEGSKA (reference sequence). Trimming cost V 3 bases and J 3 bases; bases outside gene matches: 10. The CDR3 has 15 amino acids. The CDR3 protein is CSARVLASGKETQYF. Written as DNA, the CDR3 is TGCAGTGCTAGGGTGCTGGCTAGCGGTAAAGAGACCCAGTACTTC.

The chain joins TRBV19 to TRBJ1-1; 7 bases fit TRBD1. V lost 5 bases, J lost 6 bases, and 12 bases stayed unmatched. The CDR3 loop spans 15 amino acids. Germline CDR1 is LNHDA and CDR2 is SQIVND (reference sequence). Here the CDR3 DNA reads TGTGCCAGTAGTCCACAACAGGGGATAGCACCTGAAGCTTTCTTT. It codes for CASSPQQGIAPEAFF. Drawing the rest from reference TRBV19 and TRBJ1-1, the complete variable domain is DGGITQSPKYLFRKEGQNVTLSCEQNLNHDAMYWYRQDPGQGLRLIYYSQIVNDFQKGDIAEGYSVSREKKESFPLTVTSAQKNPTAFYLCASSPQQGIAPEAFFGQGTRLTVV.

The V gene is TRBV11-2, the J gene TRBJ2-2, with TRBD2 identical over 7 bases. Germline V gene data show CDR1 as SGHAT and CDR2 as FQNNGV. The length of the CDR3 is 14 residues. J was trimmed by 9 bases and V by 5 bases; bases with no gene match: 9. The CDR3 sequence: CASSVWEGWRELFF. The DNA of the CDR3 is TGTGCCAGCAGCGTATGGGAGGGTTGGAGGGAGCTGTTTTTT.